This T cell receptor (beta chain) was observed in a study of response to subunit inactivated influenza vaccine listed by TCRdb under 2018. About the investigation overall: Deep quantitative profiling of the T cell receptor repertoire was used in the study to follow responses to a trivalent subunit inactivated influenza vaccine. Overall study outcomes, separate from this receptor: According to the authors, only a limited number of new T cells may be recruited by each seasonal influenza vaccination.

Library generation was performed with RT-PCR. Sequenced on an Illumina HiSeq 2500. TCRdb itself trimmed the public reads at Q25 with fastp, ran MiXCR and retained productive beta chains. A single entry per CDR3 protein holds the most common genes and DNA from its merged rows. Recorded for this sample are about half a million distinct CDR3 sequences; around 25% of them occurred a single time. Approximately 2% of the sample rests with the top ten. This clonotype has at least ten counts. Its cognate antigen has yet to be identified. No base-level quality is on record; no much larger clone is a single base apart. As encoded in the germline V gene, CDR1 is SGHTA while CDR2 is FQGTGA. Clipping removes 5 bases from V and 0 bases from J, with 6 as the unmatched junction base count. From its cysteine to its phenylalanine, the CDR3 spans 16 amino acids. Here the CDR3 DNA is all that survives: 48 bases in frame from base 1.

This sequence originates from a man aged 45-60 years who received an inactivated influenza vaccine. Donor details come from another sample of the same person, matched by shared clones. Recombination connected TRBV7-3 to TRBJ2-1; TRBD1 fits 8 bases in the junction. The sample consisted of CD4+ T cells sorted from PBMCs, taken roughly 5 days after vaccination. In nucleotides, the sequence is TGTGCCAGCAGCACCCGACAGGGGAGCTCCTACAATGAGCAGTTCTTC. This sequence encodes CASSTRQGSSYNEQFF. This CDR3, with the reference TRBV7-3 and TRBJ2-1 proteins standing in past its ends, gives the full variable domain GAGVSQTPSNKVTEKGKYVELRCDPISGHTALYWYRQSLGQGPEFLIYFQGTGAADDSGLPNDRFFAVRPEGSVSTLKIQRTERGDSAVYLCASSTRQGSSYNEQFFGPGTRLTVL.